The clone carrying this T cell receptor beta chain was counted many times. How the authors handled the data: Clinicopathological groups supplied CDR3 differences that were used to build a distant-metastasis classifier for papillary thyroid cancer. TCRdb re-called clones from the PCR reads using MiXCR. The V and J calls were not made by the authors but by TCRdb's processing. The sample shows 91,000 or so clones, about 13% of them seen only once. The data stem from a study of metastatic and nonmetastatic thyroid tumors. Whole-study context: Comparison of repertoires was carried out across blood and tumor or nodule tissue from malignant and benign thyroid patients.

Thyroid surgery was performed in patients who had received no treatment beforehand. Germline V gene sequence: CDR1 LNHDA, CDR2 SQIVND (reference sequence). Trimming shortened V by 3 bases and J by 2 bases, and 4 bases separated the two germline ends. The CDR3 contains 12 residues. The sample consisted of blood. V gene TRBV19 combines with J gene TRBJ2-5; D is unclear. The TCR sequence derives from a female donor with papillary thyroid cancer or a benign thyroid nodule (not recorded which). Some clones in this sample may be carry-over from other donors' samples. The CDR3 region has the DNA TGTGCCAGTAGTATGAGGCAAGAGACCCAGTACTTC. Protein sequence: CASSMRQETQYF.